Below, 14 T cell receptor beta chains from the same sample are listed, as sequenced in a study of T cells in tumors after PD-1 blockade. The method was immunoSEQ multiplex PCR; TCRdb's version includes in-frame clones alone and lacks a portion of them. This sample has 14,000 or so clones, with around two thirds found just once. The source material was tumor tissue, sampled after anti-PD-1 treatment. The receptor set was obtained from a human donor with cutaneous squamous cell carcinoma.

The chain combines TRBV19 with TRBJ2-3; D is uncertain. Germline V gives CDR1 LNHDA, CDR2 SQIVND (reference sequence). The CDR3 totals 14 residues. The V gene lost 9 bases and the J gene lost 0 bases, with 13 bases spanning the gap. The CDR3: CASTPRGSTDTQYF. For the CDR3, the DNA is TGTGCCAGCACACCCAGAGGAAGCACAGATACGCAGTATTTT.

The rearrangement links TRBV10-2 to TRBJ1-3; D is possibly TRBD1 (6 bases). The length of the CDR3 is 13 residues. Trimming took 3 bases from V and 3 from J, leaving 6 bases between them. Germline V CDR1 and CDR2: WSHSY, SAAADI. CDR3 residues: CASSDRGGNTIYF. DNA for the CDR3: TGCGCCAGCAGTGACAGGGGTGGAAACACCATATATTTT.

CDR3: CATWGSGKNGELFF. The CDR3 DNA reads TGTGCCACCTGGGGTAGCGGGAAGAACGGGGAGCTGTTTTTT. The chain is built from TRBV28 and TRBJ2-2, with TRBD2 identical over 8 bases. Trimming cost V 10 bases and J 7 bases; bases outside gene matches: 11. Germline CDR1 reads MDHEN; CDR2 reads SYDVKM. The CDR3 length is 14 residues.

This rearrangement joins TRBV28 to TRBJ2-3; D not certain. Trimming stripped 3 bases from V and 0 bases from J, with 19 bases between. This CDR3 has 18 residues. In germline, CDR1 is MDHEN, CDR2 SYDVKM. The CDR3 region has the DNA TGTGCCAGCAGTTTTCGGTGGGCCGCCTATAAAAGCACAGATACGCAGTATTTT. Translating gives CASSFRWAAYKSTDTQYF.

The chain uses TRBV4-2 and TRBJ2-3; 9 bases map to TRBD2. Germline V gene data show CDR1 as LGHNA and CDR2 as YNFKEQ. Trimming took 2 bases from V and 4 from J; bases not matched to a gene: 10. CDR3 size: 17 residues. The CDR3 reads CASSQFTREGHADTQYF. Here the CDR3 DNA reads TGTGCCAGCAGCCAATTCACGCGGGAGGGCCACGCAGATACGCAGTATTTT.

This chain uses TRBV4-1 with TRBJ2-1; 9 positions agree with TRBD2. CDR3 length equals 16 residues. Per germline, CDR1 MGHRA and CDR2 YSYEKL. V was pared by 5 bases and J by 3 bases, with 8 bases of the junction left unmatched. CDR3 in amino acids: CASSDSIAGDYNEQFF. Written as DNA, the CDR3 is TGCGCCAGCAGCGATTCCATAGCGGGAGACTACAATGAGCAGTTCTTC.

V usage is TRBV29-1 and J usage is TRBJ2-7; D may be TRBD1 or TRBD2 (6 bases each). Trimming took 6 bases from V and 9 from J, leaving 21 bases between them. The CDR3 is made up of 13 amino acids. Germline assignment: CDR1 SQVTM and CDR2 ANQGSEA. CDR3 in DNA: TGCAGCGTGATGGAGGGGGGATCTACGAGGCAGTACTTC. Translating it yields CSVMEGGSTRQYF.

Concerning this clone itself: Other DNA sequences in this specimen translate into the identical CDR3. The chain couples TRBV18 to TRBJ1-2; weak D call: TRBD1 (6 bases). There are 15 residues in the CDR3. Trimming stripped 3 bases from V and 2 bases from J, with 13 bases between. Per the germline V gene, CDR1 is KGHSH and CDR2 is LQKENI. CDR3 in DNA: TGTGCCAGCTCACCGAGGGGGATCTTGAACTATGGCTACACCTTC. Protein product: CASSPRGILNYGYTF. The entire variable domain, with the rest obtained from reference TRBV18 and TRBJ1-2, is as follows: NAGVMQNPRHLVRRRGQEARLRCSPMKGHSHVYWYRQLPEEGLKFMVYLQKENIIDESGMPKERFSAEFPKEGPSILRIQQVVRGDSAAYFCASSPRGILNYGYTFGSGTRLTVV.

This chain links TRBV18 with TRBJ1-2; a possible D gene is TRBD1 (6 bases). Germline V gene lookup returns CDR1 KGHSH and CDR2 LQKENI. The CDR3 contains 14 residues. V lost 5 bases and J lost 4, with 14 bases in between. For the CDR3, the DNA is TGTGCCAGCTCAGGAGGGACACCTATCTATGGCTACACCTTC. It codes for CASSGGTPIYGYTF.

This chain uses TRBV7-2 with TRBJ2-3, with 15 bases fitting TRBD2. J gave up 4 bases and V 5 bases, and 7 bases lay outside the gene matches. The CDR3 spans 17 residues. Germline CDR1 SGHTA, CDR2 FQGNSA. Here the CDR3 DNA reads TGTGCCAGCAGCCAAAGGACTAGCGGGGGGGCGGCAGATACGCAGTATTTT. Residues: CASSQRTSGGAADTQYF.

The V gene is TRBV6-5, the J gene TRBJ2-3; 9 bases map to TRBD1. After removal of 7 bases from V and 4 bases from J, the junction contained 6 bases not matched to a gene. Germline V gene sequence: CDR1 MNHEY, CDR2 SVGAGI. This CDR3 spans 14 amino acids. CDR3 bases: TGTGCCAGCATGAAGGACAGGGGTGCAGATACGCAGTATTTT. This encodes CASMKDRGADTQYF.

The CDR3 sequence: CASSLEIGSPLHF. In DNA form, the CDR3 reads TGTGCCAGCAGCTTAGAGATAGGTTCACCCCTCCACTTT. This rearrangement joins TRBV7-6 to TRBJ1-6; no firm D call. CDR3 length: 13 amino acids. In germline, CDR1 is SGHVS, CDR2 FNYEAQ. V dropped 1 base and J dropped 9 bases, with 7 bases sitting between them.

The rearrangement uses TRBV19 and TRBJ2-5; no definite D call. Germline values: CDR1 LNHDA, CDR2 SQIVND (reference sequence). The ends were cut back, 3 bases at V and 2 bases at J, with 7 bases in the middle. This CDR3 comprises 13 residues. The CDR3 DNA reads TGTGCCAGTAGTATGATAGGGCAAGAGACCCAGTACTTC. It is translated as CASSMIGQETQYF.

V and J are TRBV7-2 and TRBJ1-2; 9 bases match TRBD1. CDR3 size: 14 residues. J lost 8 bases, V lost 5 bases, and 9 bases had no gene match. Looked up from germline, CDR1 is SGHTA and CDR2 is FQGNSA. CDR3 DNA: TGTGCCAGCAGCCAATCCACAGGGGGCTGGGGCTACACCTTC. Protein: CASSQSTGGWGYTF.